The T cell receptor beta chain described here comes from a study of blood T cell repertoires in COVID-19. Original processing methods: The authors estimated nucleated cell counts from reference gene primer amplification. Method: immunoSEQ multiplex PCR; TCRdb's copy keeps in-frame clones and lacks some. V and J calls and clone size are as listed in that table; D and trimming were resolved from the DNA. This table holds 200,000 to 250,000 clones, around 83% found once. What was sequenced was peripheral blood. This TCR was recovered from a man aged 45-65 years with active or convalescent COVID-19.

CDR3 sequence: CASSLTGALNQPQHF. DNA of the CDR3: TGTGCCAGCAGTTTGACAGGGGCTCTTAATCAGCCCCAGCATTTT. The chain links TRBV6-2 or TRBV6-3 to TRBJ1-5, with 8 bases matching TRBD1. The germline CDR1 and CDR2 sequences are MNHEY and SVGEGT. The J segment lost 4 bases and the V segment lost 4 bases, leaving 6 bases of the junction unmatched. The CDR3 is made up of 15 amino acids.